This T cell receptor (beta chain) was documented in a study of control samples from healthy donors and cancer patients. Libraries were prepared by immunoSEQ multiplex PCR; TCRdb keeps only in-frame clonotypes and omits some of them. The data show 150,000 or so clones, about nine tenths seen once. The sequenced sample consisted of blood. This receptor was identified in a woman aged 45-59 years in good health.

The CDR3 loop is CASSPKPIDRVNEQFF. The CDR3 region has the DNA TGTGCCAGCAGCCCAAAACCCATAGACAGGGTCAATGAGCAGTTCTTC. The chain is built from TRBV7-8 and TRBJ2-1, with 7 bases fitting TRBD1. V was pared by 5 bases and J by 6 bases, with 13 bases of the junction left unmatched. Germline assignment: CDR1 SGHVS and CDR2 FQNEAQ. This CDR3 contains 16 residues.